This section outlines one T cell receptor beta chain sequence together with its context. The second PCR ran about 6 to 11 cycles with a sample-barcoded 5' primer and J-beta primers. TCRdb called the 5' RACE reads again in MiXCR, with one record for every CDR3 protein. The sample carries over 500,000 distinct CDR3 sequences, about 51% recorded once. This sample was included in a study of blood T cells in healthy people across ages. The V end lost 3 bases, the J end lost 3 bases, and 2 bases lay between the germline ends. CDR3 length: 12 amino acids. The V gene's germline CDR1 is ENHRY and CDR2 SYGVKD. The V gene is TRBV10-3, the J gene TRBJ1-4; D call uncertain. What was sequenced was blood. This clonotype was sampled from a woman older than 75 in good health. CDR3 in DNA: TGTGCCATCAGTGAACCTAATGAAAAACTGTTTTTT. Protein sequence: CAISEPNEKLFF.